The clone carrying this T cell receptor beta chain was detected many times. CDR1 MNHEY and CDR2 SMNVEV come from the germline V gene (reference sequence). CDR3 size: 15 residues. Trimming removed 6 bases from V and 2 bases from J, with 14 bases in between. This sample stems from a study of regulatory T cells in long-lasting Graves disease. Background on the study: For a period under 3 months, newly diagnosed Graves' patients had taken antithyroid drugs.

Arm-PCR with iRepertoire HTBI primers amplified the CDR3 regions for these TCR beta libraries. TCRdb called the multiplex PCR reads again in MiXCR, with one record for every CDR3 protein. The sample lists around 250,000 distinct CDR3 sequences, about 17% occurring once. The sample's time point: newly diagnosed GD, antithyroid drugs for less than 3 months. PBMCs provided the RNA from which the TCR library was made. Separately, the same data were catalogued under a study of T cells in Graves' hyperthyroidism and ophthalmopathy. That source reports: With the HTBI primer set, the TCR CDR3 went through a first round of RT-PCR. Researchers found most expanded thyroid clonotypes above 0.001 in blood as well.

The starting material was peripheral blood mononuclear cells (PBMCs), obtained at new diagnosis, from a patient treated with antithyroid drugs. V usage is TRBV27 and J usage is TRBJ1-3, with D possibly matching TRBD1 (6 bases). The receptor comes from a woman in her 30s with Graves disease. DNA for the CDR3: TGTGCCAGCAGCAGGGACATCGGTCCTGGAAACACCATATATTTT. Its translation: CASSRDIGPGNTIYF.